The 22 T cell receptor beta chains below were found in one sample sequenced in a study of T cell changes during pregnancy in multiple sclerosis. Generated by immunoSEQ multiplex PCR, the TCRdb table keeps only in-frame clones and is missing some. Among about 120,000 clones listed, 90% to 95% were seen once. Sequenced here: peripheral blood, sampled before pregnancy. Receptor source: a female donor with multiple sclerosis, enrolled in a pregnancy study.

CDR3 coding DNA: TGTGCCAGCAGCTTGGGAGGCCCTTCTCAAGAGACCCAGTACTTC. Protein product: CASSLGGPSQETQYF. The chain is built from TRBV5-4 and TRBJ2-5, with unresolved D. CDR3 length: 15 amino acids. CDR1 is SGHNT, CDR2 YYREEE, per germline (reference sequence). The ends were cut back, 0 bases at V and 2 bases at J, with 11 bases in the middle.

This sequence joins TRBV2 and TRBJ2-5, with no clear D. Germline V gene sequence: CDR1 SNHLY, CDR2 FYNNEI. The CDR3 covers 11 residues. Trimming pared 8 bases from V and 4 bases from J, leaving 8 bases between. CDR3 DNA sequence: TGTGCCAGCCAGTGGCTAGAGACCCAGTACTTC. Protein sequence: CASQWLETQYF.

V gene TRBV6-1 combines with J gene TRBJ2-7; TRBD1 matches 7 bases. Germline lookup yields CDR1 MNHNS and CDR2 SASEGT. This CDR3 has 15 residues. V shed 5 bases and J 4 bases; nucleotides not matched to a gene: 11. CDR3 region: CASSTPRDSAYEQYF. In nucleotides, the CDR3 is TGTGCCAGCAGTACGCCCCGGGACAGCGCTTACGAGCAGTACTTC.

This sequence joins TRBV5-1 and TRBJ2-2; D may be TRBD1 (6 bases). The germline V and J ends were trimmed by 4 bases and 6 bases, with 10 bases remaining between them. The CDR3 is 13 residues long. The germline CDR1 and CDR2 sequences are SGHRS and YFSETQ. This CDR3 reads CASSRTGSGELFF. CDR3 coding DNA: TGCGCCAGCAGCAGAACAGGGTCCGGGGAGCTGTTTTTT.

J is TRBJ1-1 and V is TRBV18, with D uncertain. The V end was cut by 4 bases, the J end by 4 bases, with 13 bases between. CDR3 size: 14 residues. CDR1 is KGHSH and CDR2 is LQKENI in the germline V gene. CDR3 DNA: TGTGCCAGCTCACTGACAAAAACGGTCACTGAAGCTTTCTTT. Encoded protein: CASSLTKTVTEAFF.

The rearrangement uses TRBV6-1 and TRBJ1-1, with D perhaps TRBD1 (5 bases). CDR1 MNHNS and CDR2 SASEGT come from the germline V gene. The CDR3 has 13 residues. Deletions cut 1 base from V and 4 bases from J, with 7 bases between. The CDR3, as DNA: TGTGCCAGCAGTGAAGTGGGGGGCACTGAAGCTTTCTTT. As protein: CASSEVGGTEAFF.

The chain combines TRBV29-1 with TRBJ2-1; TRBD2 matches at 13 bases. CDR3 size: 16 residues. The germline CDR1 and CDR2 sequences are SQVTM and ANQGSEA. V lost 7 bases to trimming and J lost 9 bases; unmatched junction nucleotides: 15. CDR3 region: CSALWTSGSKRLEQFF. Written as DNA, the CDR3 is TGCAGCGCTCTTTGGACTAGCGGGAGTAAGAGGCTTGAGCAGTTCTTC.

V usage is TRBV5-1 and J usage is TRBJ2-5, with D possibly matching TRBD2 (7 bases). Trimming removed 5 bases at V and 2 bases at J, with 22 bases between. The germline V gene has CDR1 SGHRS and CDR2 YFSETQ. This CDR3 contains 17 residues. CDR3 DNA sequence: TGCGCCAGCAGTTTAAACCCGGGGGGCCCGGGACAAGAGACCCAGTACTTC. It encodes CASSLNPGGPGQETQYF.

J is TRBJ2-5 and V is TRBV18; 11 positions agree with TRBD2. The J segment lost 4 bases and the V segment lost 5 bases, leaving 6 bases of the junction unmatched. Germline lookup yields CDR1 KGHSH and CDR2 LQKENI. CDR3 size: 15 residues. CDR3 loop: CASSALAGGSETQYF. In DNA form, the CDR3 reads TGTGCCAGCTCAGCGCTAGCGGGGGGATCAGAGACCCAGTACTTC.

The rearrangement links TRBV19 to TRBJ2-2; 7 positions match TRBD1. V was pared by 3 bases and J by 4 bases, with 2 bases of the junction left unmatched. The CDR3 is 14 amino acids. The V gene's germline CDR1 is LNHDA and CDR2 SQIVND (reference sequence). CDR3: CASSIGTVTGELFF. The CDR3 nucleotides read TGTGCCAGTAGTATTGGGACAGTCACCGGGGAGCTGTTTTTT. Combining the CDR3 with reference TRBV19 and TRBJ2-2 gives the whole variable domain DGGITQSPKYLFRKEGQNVTLSCEQNLNHDAMYWYRQDPGQGLRLIYYSQIVNDFQKGDIAEGYSVSREKKESFPLTVTSAQKNPTAFYLCASSIGTVTGELFFGEGSRLTVL.

This chain joins TRBV27 and TRBJ2-3; 14 nucleotides match TRBD2. Germline trimming cut 6 bases from V and 3 bases from J; bases unmatched to any gene: 5. The CDR3 contains 16 residues. Germline CDR1 is MNHEY and CDR2 is SMNVEV (reference sequence). CDR3 amino acids: CASSGGTSGRTDTQYF. The CDR3 DNA follows: TGTGCCAGCAGCGGCGGGACTAGCGGGAGAACAGATACGCAGTATTTT.

V usage is TRBV2 and J usage is TRBJ2-1; tentatively, D is TRBD1 (7 bases). Germline values: CDR1 SNHLY, CDR2 FYNNEI. This CDR3 comprises 16 residues. The V end was cut by 6 bases, the J end by 0 bases, with 15 bases between. In DNA form, the CDR3 reads TGTGCCAGCAGGGGGGGACAGTGGAGCTCCTACAATGAGCAGTTCTTC. The encoded protein is CASRGGQWSSYNEQFF.

This chain joins TRBV19 and TRBJ1-1, with no clear D. Germline V CDR1 and CDR2: LNHDA, SQIVND (reference sequence). Trimming took 5 bases from V and 4 from J, leaving 8 bases between them. The CDR3 contains 12 residues. The CDR3 nucleotides are TGTGCCAGTAGTCCCTCGAGCACTGAAGCTTTCTTT. Protein sequence: CASSPSSTEAFF.

The rearrangement uses TRBV28 and TRBJ2-1, with D perhaps matching TRBD1 (6 bases). The CDR3 contains 14 residues. Trimming pared 3 bases from V and 6 bases from J, leaving 12 bases between. CDR1 is MDHEN and CDR2 is SYDVKM in the germline V gene. The CDR3 protein is CASSLAGALNEQFF. The CDR3 DNA sequence: TGTGCCAGCAGTTTGGCAGGGGCGCTCAATGAGCAGTTCTTC.

V usage is TRBV5-1 and J usage is TRBJ2-1; a possible D gene is TRBD1 (5 bases). CDR3 length: 15 amino acids. Trimming took 4 bases from V and 3 from J, leaving 14 bases between them. CDR1 SGHRS and CDR2 YFSETQ come from the germline V gene. For the CDR3, the DNA is TGCGCCAGCAGCATGGACACAACAGACTACAATGAGCAGTTCTTC. Its translation: CASSMDTTDYNEQFF.

This rearrangement joins TRBV9 to TRBJ2-1; possibly TRBD2 for D (5 bases). The V and J ends lost 3 bases and 9 bases respectively, with 22 bases between them. The CDR3 has 16 amino acids. CDR1 SGDLS and CDR2 YYNGEE come from the germline V gene. DNA of the CDR3: TGTGCCAGCAGCGAGATTACCCGGGGTGGCATGAGTGAGCAGTTCTTC. This sequence encodes CASSEITRGGMSEQFF.

The chain employs TRBV7-2 and TRBJ2-1; TRBD2 aligns across 11 bases. Looked up from germline, CDR1 is SGHTA and CDR2 is FQGNSA. V dropped 3 bases and J dropped 9; count of bases not matched to a gene: 13. The CDR3 covers 17 residues. CDR3 bases: TGTGCCAGCAGCTTGAGGTCCTTAGCGGGAGGGGCGGGTGAGCAGTTCTTC. Its translation: CASSLRSLAGGAGEQFF.

The rearrangement joins TRBV11-2 to TRBJ2-7, with TRBD1 identical over 8 bases. The V gene's germline CDR1 is SGHAT and CDR2 FQNNGV. The CDR3 extends over 13 amino acids. The V segment lost 5 bases and the J segment 4 bases; nucleotides outside the gene matches: 4. The CDR3 DNA reads as TGTGCCAGCAGCGCTCAGGGGGCGTACGAGCAGTACTTC. Translated, it gives CASSAQGAYEQYF. Full variable domain (outside the CDR3, taken from reference TRBV11-2 and TRBJ2-7): EAGVAQSPRYKIIEKRQSVAFWCNPISGHATLYWYQQILGQGPKLLIQFQNNGVVDDSQLPKDRFSAERLKGVDSTLKIQPAKLEDSAVYLCASSAQGAYEQYFGPGTRLTVT.

This rearrangement joins TRBV27 to TRBJ2-5; TRBD2 matches 8 bases. The CDR3 runs 15 residues. The germline V gene has CDR1 MNHEY and CDR2 SMNVEV (reference sequence). The ends lost 9 bases at V and 7 bases at J; junction bases unmatched: 16. This CDR3 reads CASAKTSERKGTQYF. The CDR3 nucleotides read TGTGCCAGTGCTAAGACTAGCGAACGTAAAGGGACCCAGTACTTC.

The gene calls are TRBV5-5 and TRBJ2-5; 13 positions agree with TRBD2. The CDR3 runs 15 residues. Germline loops: CDR1 SGHKS, CDR2 YYEKEE (reference sequence). V shed 3 bases, J shed 4 bases, and the junction held 3 bases outside the gene matches. The CDR3 nucleotides are TGTGCCAGCAGCTCGGGACTAGCGGGGAGAGAGACCCAGTACTTC. Protein product: CASSSGLAGRETQYF.

The gene calls are TRBV20-1 and TRBJ1-1; possible D gene TRBD1, 5 bases. Trimming removed 6 bases from V and 9 bases from J, with 11 bases in between. The CDR3 length is 10 residues. CDR1 DFQATT and CDR2 SNEGSKA come from the germline V gene (reference sequence). This CDR3 reads CSAREAKAFF. The DNA for the CDR3 is TGCAGTGCCAGGGAGGCAAAAGCTTTCTTT.

This clone was counted a single time. The chain uses TRBV30 and TRBJ1-6, with D uncertain. Germline loops: CDR1 GTSNPN, CDR2 SVGIG (reference sequence). Trimming took off 4 bases at V and 9 bases at J, with 13 bases between the two ends. The length of the CDR3 is 13 residues. The CDR3 sequence: CAWTGWVASPLHF. The DNA for the CDR3 is TGTGCCTGGACAGGATGGGTCGCTTCACCCCTCCACTTT. The whole variable domain, remainder taken from reference TRBV30 and TRBJ1-6, is SQTIHQWPATLVQPVGSPLSLECTVEGTSNPNLYWYRQAAGRGLQLLFYSVGIGQISSEVPQNLSASRPQDRQFILSSKKLLLSDSGFYLCAWTGWVASPLHFGNGTRLTVT.